The 30 T cell receptor beta chains below come from one sample, sequenced in a study of blood T cell repertoires in COVID-19. Some clones are missing from TCRdb's copy, which holds only in-frame ones; the method was immunoSEQ multiplex PCR. Of 210,000 or so clones in the sample, about 88% were seen once. What was sequenced was peripheral blood. The receptors derive from a man aged 40-49 years with active or convalescent COVID-19.

This clone was recorded a few times. This rearrangement joins TRBV28 to TRBJ1-5, with 11 nucleotides matching TRBD1. This CDR3 is 13 amino acids long. The germline V gene encodes CDR1 MDHEN and CDR2 SYDVKM. The ends lost 8 bases at V and 7 bases at J; junction bases unmatched: 4. The CDR3 coding sequence is TGTGCCAGCGAGGACAGGGGGCAACAGCCCCAGCATTTT. Translation gives CASEDRGQQPQHF.

The gene calls are TRBV6-5 and TRBJ1-1, with 7 nucleotides matching TRBD1. Germline-derived CDR1 and CDR2 are MNHEY and SVGAGI. This CDR3 region has 16 residues. J gave up 0 bases and V 2 bases, and 6 bases lay outside the gene matches. CDR3 in amino acids: CASSYESGGLNTEAFF. For the CDR3, the DNA is TGTGCCAGCAGTTACGAGTCAGGGGGGTTGAACACTGAAGCTTTCTTT.

This CDR3 is CASSPLVGPAYEQYF. In DNA form, the CDR3 reads TGTGCCAGCAGCCCCCTAGTAGGTCCTGCCTACGAGCAGTACTTC. The chain links TRBV7-9 to TRBJ2-7; D unresolved. This CDR3 is 15 amino acids long. Germline CDR1 and CDR2: SEHNR and FQNEAQ (reference sequence). Trimming shortened V by 5 bases and J by 2 bases, and 16 bases separated the two germline ends.

V is TRBV30 and J is TRBJ2-7, with a tentative D call TRBD1 (6 bases). This CDR3 is built from 12 residues. Germline lookup yields CDR1 GTSNPN and CDR2 SVGIG (reference sequence). Trimming took 3 bases from V and 2 from J, leaving 8 bases between them. CDR3 nucleotide sequence: TGTGCCTGGAGCAGGGGTGCCTACGAGCAGTACTTC. Translation: CAWSRGAYEQYF. The variable domain in full, completed from reference TRBV30 and TRBJ2-7, reads SQTIHQWPATLVQPVGSPLSLECTVEGTSNPNLYWYRQAAGRGLQLLFYSVGIGQISSEVPQNLSASRPQDRQFILSSKKLLLSDSGFYLCAWSRGAYEQYFGPGTRLTVT.

V and J are TRBV20-1 and TRBJ2-1; 7 nucleotides align to TRBD2. Germline CDR1 DFQATT, CDR2 SNEGSKA (reference sequence). With V trimmed by 3 bases and J by 4 bases, 18 bases remained unmatched. The CDR3 spans 18 residues. CDR3: CSASGTESFSGPYNEQFF. Here the CDR3 DNA reads TGCAGTGCTAGTGGGACGGAGTCATTTAGCGGGCCTTACAATGAGCAGTTCTTC.

This chain uses TRBV5-1 with TRBJ2-7, with 9 bases matching TRBD1. This CDR3 spans 14 amino acids. The V segment lost 4 bases and the J segment 5 bases; nucleotides outside the gene matches: 7. Germline loops: CDR1 SGHRS, CDR2 YFSETQ. CDR3 nucleotides: TGCGCCAGCAGCCCAAGGACAGGGGATGACGAGCAGTACTTC. Its translation is CASSPRTGDDEQYF.

This clone was seen only a few times. The gene calls are TRBV30 and TRBJ1-1; the D is unclear. The CDR3 contains 13 residues. The V end was cut by 0 bases, the J end by 1 base, with 6 bases between. Germline loops: CDR1 GTSNPN, CDR2 SVGIG (reference sequence). The CDR3 nucleotides are TGTGCCTGGAGTGTAGCAACGAACACTGAAGCTTTCTTT. Translating it yields CAWSVATNTEAFF.

The chain employs TRBV3-1 (or the pseudogene TRBV3-2) and TRBJ1-4; 12 nucleotides line up with TRBD1. Germline V CDR1 and CDR2: LGHDT, YNNKEL (reference sequence). CDR3 size: 14 residues. Trimming removed 6 bases from V and 10 bases from J; junction bases left unmatched: 6. This chain's CDR3 is CASSPGTGGVKLFF. In DNA, the CDR3 is TGTGCCAGCAGTCCCGGGACAGGGGGCGTAAAACTGTTTTTT.

This chain connects TRBV9 to TRBJ2-1, with 8 bases matching TRBD2. Germline V gene sequence: CDR1 SGDLS, CDR2 YYNGEE. The CDR3 is 14 amino acids. The junction had 9 bases not matched to a gene; V was cut back by 4 bases and J by 9 bases. As DNA, the CDR3 is TGTGCCAGCAGCCCTCGGGTAGCGGGGACTGAGCAGTTCTTC. Encoded protein: CASSPRVAGTEQFF.

This rearrangement joins TRBV25-1 to TRBJ1-1; the D is unclear. CDR3 length: 11 residues. Trimming took off 4 bases at V and 2 bases at J, with 2 bases between the two ends. The germline gives CDR1 MGHDK, CDR2 SYGVNS. CDR3 sequence reads: CASSVNTEAFF. The CDR3 bases are TGTGCCAGCAGTGTAAACACTGAAGCTTTCTTT.

V gene TRBV6-4 combines with J gene TRBJ1-2; TRBD1 aligns across 9 bases. The CDR3 spans 14 residues. V was pared by 11 bases and J by 3 bases, with 10 bases of the junction left unmatched. Germline assignment: CDR1 MRHNA and CDR2 SNTAGT. CDR3 DNA sequence: TGTGCCTGCTCGGACAGGGGAGCTGACTATGGCTACACCTTC. Its protein product is CACSDRGADYGYTF.

This sequence joins TRBV28 and TRBJ2-5; TRBD2 is a possible D gene (6 bases). CDR3 length: 13 amino acids. Between the trimmed V and J ends, which lost 6 bases and 5 bases, there was a span of 13 bases. The germline V gene has CDR1 MDHEN and CDR2 SYDVKM. The CDR3 DNA reads TGTGCCAGCAGGGAGGGTATGCGGGAGACCCAGTACTTC. Translated: CASREGMRETQYF.

The chain carries TRBV19 and TRBJ2-3; D might be TRBD1 (6 bases). The CDR3 spans 15 residues. The germline V gene encodes CDR1 LNHDA and CDR2 SQIVND (reference sequence). V was trimmed by 4 bases and J by 5 bases, leaving 16 bases between them. DNA for the CDR3: TGTGCCAGTAGTAGGCAGGGGCCGAAGAGAGATACGCAGTATTTT. Its translation: CASSRQGPKRDTQYF.

This clone came up once. The chain uses TRBV5-5 and TRBJ2-7; 9 nucleotides line up with TRBD2. CDR1 SGHKS and CDR2 YYEKEE come from the germline V gene (reference sequence). V was clipped by 0 bases and J by 4 bases; unmatched bases: 5. This CDR3 spans 15 amino acids. CDR3 protein: CASSLVSGSGYEQYF. Written as DNA, the CDR3 is TGTGCCAGCAGCTTGGTTAGCGGGAGCGGTTACGAGCAGTACTTC.

The chain recombines TRBV2 with TRBJ2-2; possible D gene TRBD1, 6 bases. V gave up 6 bases and J gave up 2 bases, with 10 bases separating them. The CDR3 has 14 residues. Germline assignment: CDR1 SNHLY and CDR2 FYNNEI. CDR3 sequence: CASSTDSNTGELFF. The CDR3 DNA reads as TGTGCCAGCAGCACGGACAGCAACACCGGGGAGCTGTTTTTT.

The chain joins TRBV14 to TRBJ1-6; tentative D call: TRBD1 (6 bases). The V gene's germline CDR1 is SGHDN and CDR2 FVKESK. Trimming took 1 base from V and 9 from J, leaving 19 bases between them. The CDR3 totals 17 residues. CDR3 amino acids: CASSQGQGSPMRSPLHF. In DNA, the CDR3 is TGTGCCAGCAGCCAAGGTCAGGGGAGCCCGATGCGTTCACCCCTCCACTTT.

CDR3 coding DNA: TGTGCCAGCTCACCACCACAGGGGGTGAAGGGCACAGATACGCAGTATTTT. Its protein product is CASSPPQGVKGTDTQYF. The chain joins TRBV18 to TRBJ2-3, with TRBD1 matching over 8 bases. J was trimmed by 1 base and V by 0 bases; bases with no gene match: 6. CDR1 and CDR2 (germline): KGHSH, LQKENI. CDR3 length: 17 amino acids.

V and J are TRBV4-2 and TRBJ2-5; 10 positions agree with TRBD2. The V gene end was trimmed by 3 bases and the J gene end by 5 bases; junction bases not matched to a gene: 9. CDR1 and CDR2 from the germline V gene are LGHNA and YNFKEQ. The length of the CDR3 is 16 residues. CDR3 sequence reads: CASSQASGGARETQYF. In DNA form, the CDR3 reads TGTGCCAGCAGCCAGGCCAGCGGGGGGGCCCGGGAGACCCAGTACTTC.

V is TRBV28 and J is TRBJ1-1, with a weak D call TRBD1 (5 bases). The CDR3 runs 12 residues. The germline gives CDR1 MDHEN, CDR2 SYDVKM. V was shortened by 3 bases and J by 11 bases, with 13 bases between the two germline ends. The CDR3 sequence is CASSFGTKGAFF. CDR3 nucleotides: TGTGCCAGCAGTTTCGGAACGAAGGGGGCTTTCTTT.

This clone was observed a handful of times. Here the CDR3 DNA reads TGTGCCAGCAGTAGCGGGACAGGGGGCTTTTCGAGTCAGCCCCAGCATTTT. This codes for CASSSGTGGFSSQPQHF. The V gene is TRBV28, the J gene TRBJ1-5, with TRBD1 matching 12 bases. CDR1 and CDR2 (germline): MDHEN, SYDVKM. Trimming took 5 bases from V and 6 from J; bases not matched to a gene: 11. The CDR3 totals 17 residues. Based on the CDR3 plus reference TRBV28 and TRBJ1-5, the full variable domain is DVKVTQSSRYLVKRTGEKVFLECVQDMDHENMFWYRQDPGLGLRLIYFSYDVKMKEKGDIPEGYSVSREKKERFSLILESASTNQTSMYLCASSSGTGGFSSQPQHFGDGTRLSIL.

V usage is TRBV7-3 and J usage is TRBJ2-7; 9 bases agree with TRBD1. J gave up 3 bases and V 2 bases, and 2 bases lay outside the gene matches. This CDR3 spans 14 amino acids. From germline, CDR1 is SGHTA and CDR2 FQGTGA. The CDR3 coding sequence is TGTGCCAGCAGCTTAGGGGGACAGGGCTACGAGCAGTACTTC. Amino acids: CASSLGGQGYEQYF.

J is TRBJ1-2 and V is TRBV3-1 (or the pseudogene TRBV3-2), with TRBD1 identical over 7 bases. CDR1 is LGHDT and CDR2 is YNNKEL in the germline V gene (reference sequence). V was clipped by 0 bases and J by 6 bases; unmatched bases: 7. This CDR3 spans 15 amino acids. The CDR3 DNA follows: TGTGCCAGCAGCCAAGATCCCGCAGGGGGAAATGGCTACACCTTC. Protein: CASSQDPAGGNGYTF.

The rearrangement links TRBV6-1 to TRBJ2-1, with 8 bases fitting TRBD2. Germline CDR1 and CDR2: MNHNS and SASEGT. There are 17 residues in the CDR3. The trim removed 4 bases at V and 7 bases at J, leaving 15 bases unmatched. CDR3 sequence: CASSAGLEGYVGNEQFF. In nucleotides, the CDR3 is TGTGCCAGCAGTGCGGGACTAGAGGGATACGTCGGAAATGAGCAGTTCTTC.

Points on this clone: A junction boundary mismatches the germline segment, possibly from a read error. This sequence joins TRBV4-2 and TRBJ2-3; 10 nucleotides agree with TRBD2. Germline V gene lookup returns CDR1 LGHNA and CDR2 YNFKEQ. This CDR3 spans 16 amino acids. CDR3 region: CASSQDERGGTDTQYF. The CDR3 bases are TGTGCCAGCAGCCAAGATGAGCGGGGGGGCACGGATACGCAGTATTTT.

V is TRBV9 and J is TRBJ1-6; the match to TRBD1 covers 9 bases. V lost 4 bases, J lost 14 bases, and 10 bases stayed unmatched. The germline gives CDR1 SGDLS, CDR2 YYNGEE. The CDR3 runs to 14 residues. The CDR3 sequence is CASSSNRGRRSLHF. As DNA, the CDR3 is TGTGCCAGCAGCTCAAACAGGGGGCGTAGATCCCTCCACTTT.

V usage is TRBV28 and J usage is TRBJ1-2; 9 bases align to TRBD1. The ends lost 8 bases at V and 5 bases at J; junction bases unmatched: 3. Germline V gene sequence: CDR1 MDHEN, CDR2 SYDVKM. CDR3 length: 12 amino acids. CDR3 region: CASLGQGYGYTF. The CDR3 DNA is TGTGCCAGCTTGGGACAGGGATATGGCTACACCTTC.

This CDR3 is CASSWAWTADTEAFF. For the CDR3, the DNA is TGTGCCAGCAGCTGGGCATGGACAGCAGACACTGAAGCTTTCTTT. V usage is TRBV7-9 and J usage is TRBJ1-1; D perhaps matches TRBD1 (6 bases). Looked up from germline, CDR1 is SEHNR and CDR2 is FQNEAQ (reference sequence). This CDR3 contains 15 residues. Trimming pared 4 bases from V and 3 bases from J, leaving 15 bases between.

The chain carries TRBV5-1 and TRBJ2-3; 7 bases fit TRBD2. The germline V gene encodes CDR1 SGHRS and CDR2 YFSETQ. V was pared by 0 bases and J by 1 base, with 8 bases of the junction left unmatched. The CDR3 is 17 amino acids. The CDR3 nucleotides are TGCGCCAGCAGCTTGGCCTATTTGGGAGGGGGCACAGATACGCAGTATTTT. Its protein is CASSLAYLGGGTDTQYF.

This clone appeared once. The chain combines TRBV6-5 with TRBJ2-7; D is possibly TRBD1 (6 bases). Per germline, CDR1 MNHEY and CDR2 SVGAGI. Trimming removed 6 bases at V and 1 base at J, with 13 bases between. The CDR3 is 14 amino acids. CDR3 nucleotides: TGTGCCAGCAGACCTAGAGGACAGTCCTACGAGCAGTACTTC. Encoded protein: CASRPRGQSYEQYF.

The rearrangement links TRBV5-1 to TRBJ1-2; TRBD1 matches 7 bases. The CDR3 spans 16 residues. Trimming took 6 bases from V and 8 from J; bases not matched to a gene: 19. The germline V gene has CDR1 SGHRS and CDR2 YFSETQ. CDR3 in amino acids: CASTPLEGAPASGYTF. The CDR3 DNA is TGCGCCAGCACCCCGTTGGAGGGGGCGCCAGCTTCCGGCTACACCTTC.